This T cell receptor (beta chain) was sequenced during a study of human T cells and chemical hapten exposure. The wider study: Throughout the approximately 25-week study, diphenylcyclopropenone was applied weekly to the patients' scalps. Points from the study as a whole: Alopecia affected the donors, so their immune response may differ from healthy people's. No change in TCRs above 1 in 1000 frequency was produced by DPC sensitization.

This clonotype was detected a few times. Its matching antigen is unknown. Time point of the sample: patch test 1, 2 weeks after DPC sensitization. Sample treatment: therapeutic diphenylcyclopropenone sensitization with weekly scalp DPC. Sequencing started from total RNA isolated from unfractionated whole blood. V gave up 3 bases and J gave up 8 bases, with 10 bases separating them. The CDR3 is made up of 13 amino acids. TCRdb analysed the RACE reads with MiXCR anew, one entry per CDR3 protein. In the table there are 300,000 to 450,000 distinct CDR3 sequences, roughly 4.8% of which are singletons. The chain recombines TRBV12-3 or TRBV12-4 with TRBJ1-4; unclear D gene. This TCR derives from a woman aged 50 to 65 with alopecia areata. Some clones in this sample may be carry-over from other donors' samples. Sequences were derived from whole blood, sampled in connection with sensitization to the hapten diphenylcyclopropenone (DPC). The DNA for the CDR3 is TGTGCCAGCAGTTTCAACCTTGGCGAAAAACTGTTTTTT. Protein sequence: CASSFNLGEKLFF.